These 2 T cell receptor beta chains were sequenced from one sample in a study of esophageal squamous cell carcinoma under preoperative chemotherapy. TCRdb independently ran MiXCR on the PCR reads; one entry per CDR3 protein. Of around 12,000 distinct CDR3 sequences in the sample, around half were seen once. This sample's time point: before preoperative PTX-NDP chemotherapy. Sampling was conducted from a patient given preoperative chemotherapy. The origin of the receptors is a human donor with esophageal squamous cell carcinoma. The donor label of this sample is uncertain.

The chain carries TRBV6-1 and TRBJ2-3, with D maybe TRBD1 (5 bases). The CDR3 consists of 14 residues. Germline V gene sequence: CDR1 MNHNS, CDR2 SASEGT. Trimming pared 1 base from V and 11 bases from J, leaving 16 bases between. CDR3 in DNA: TGTGCCAGCAGTGAAGGATGGGGCACCGATGAGCAGTATTTT. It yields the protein CASSEGWGTDEQYF.

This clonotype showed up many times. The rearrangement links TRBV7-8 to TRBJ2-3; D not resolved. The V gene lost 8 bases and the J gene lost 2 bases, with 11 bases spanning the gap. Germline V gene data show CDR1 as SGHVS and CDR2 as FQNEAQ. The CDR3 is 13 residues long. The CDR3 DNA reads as TGTGCCAGCGGACGGGTTTCCACAGATACGCAGTATTTT. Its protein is CASGRVSTDTQYF.